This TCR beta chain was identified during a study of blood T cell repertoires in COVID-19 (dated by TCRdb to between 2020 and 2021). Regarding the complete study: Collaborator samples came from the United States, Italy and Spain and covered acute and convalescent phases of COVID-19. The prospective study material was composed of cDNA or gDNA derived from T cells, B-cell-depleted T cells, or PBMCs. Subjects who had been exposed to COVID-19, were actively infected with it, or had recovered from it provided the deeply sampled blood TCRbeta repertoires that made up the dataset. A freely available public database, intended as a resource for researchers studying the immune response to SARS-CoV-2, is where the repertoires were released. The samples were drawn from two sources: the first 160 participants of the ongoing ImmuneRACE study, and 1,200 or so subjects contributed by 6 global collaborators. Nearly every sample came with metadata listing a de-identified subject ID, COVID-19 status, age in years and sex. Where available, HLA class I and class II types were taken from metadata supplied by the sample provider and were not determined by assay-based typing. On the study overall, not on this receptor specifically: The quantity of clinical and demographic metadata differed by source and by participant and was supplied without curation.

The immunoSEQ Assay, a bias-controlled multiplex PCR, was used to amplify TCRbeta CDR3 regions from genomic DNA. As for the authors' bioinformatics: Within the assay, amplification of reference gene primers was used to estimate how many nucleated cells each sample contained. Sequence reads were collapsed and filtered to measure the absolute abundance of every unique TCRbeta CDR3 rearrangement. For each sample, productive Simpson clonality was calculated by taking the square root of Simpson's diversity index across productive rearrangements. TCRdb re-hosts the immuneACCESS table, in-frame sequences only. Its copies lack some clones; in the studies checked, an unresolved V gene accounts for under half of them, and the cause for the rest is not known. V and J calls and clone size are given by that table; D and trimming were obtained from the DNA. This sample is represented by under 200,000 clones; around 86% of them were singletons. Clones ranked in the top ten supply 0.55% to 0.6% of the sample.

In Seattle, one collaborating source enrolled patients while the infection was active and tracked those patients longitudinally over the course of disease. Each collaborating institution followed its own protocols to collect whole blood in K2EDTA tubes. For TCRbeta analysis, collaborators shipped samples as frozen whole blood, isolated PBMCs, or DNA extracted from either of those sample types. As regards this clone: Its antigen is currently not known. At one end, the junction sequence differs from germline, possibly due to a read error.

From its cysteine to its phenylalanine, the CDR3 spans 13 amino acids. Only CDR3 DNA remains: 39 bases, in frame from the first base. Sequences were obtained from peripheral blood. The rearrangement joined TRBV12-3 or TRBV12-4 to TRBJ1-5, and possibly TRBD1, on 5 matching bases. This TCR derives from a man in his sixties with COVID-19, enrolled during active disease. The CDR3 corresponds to CASSLNLARAWDF. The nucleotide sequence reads TGTGCCAGCAGTTTGAACTTGGCCAGGGCCTGGGATTTT.